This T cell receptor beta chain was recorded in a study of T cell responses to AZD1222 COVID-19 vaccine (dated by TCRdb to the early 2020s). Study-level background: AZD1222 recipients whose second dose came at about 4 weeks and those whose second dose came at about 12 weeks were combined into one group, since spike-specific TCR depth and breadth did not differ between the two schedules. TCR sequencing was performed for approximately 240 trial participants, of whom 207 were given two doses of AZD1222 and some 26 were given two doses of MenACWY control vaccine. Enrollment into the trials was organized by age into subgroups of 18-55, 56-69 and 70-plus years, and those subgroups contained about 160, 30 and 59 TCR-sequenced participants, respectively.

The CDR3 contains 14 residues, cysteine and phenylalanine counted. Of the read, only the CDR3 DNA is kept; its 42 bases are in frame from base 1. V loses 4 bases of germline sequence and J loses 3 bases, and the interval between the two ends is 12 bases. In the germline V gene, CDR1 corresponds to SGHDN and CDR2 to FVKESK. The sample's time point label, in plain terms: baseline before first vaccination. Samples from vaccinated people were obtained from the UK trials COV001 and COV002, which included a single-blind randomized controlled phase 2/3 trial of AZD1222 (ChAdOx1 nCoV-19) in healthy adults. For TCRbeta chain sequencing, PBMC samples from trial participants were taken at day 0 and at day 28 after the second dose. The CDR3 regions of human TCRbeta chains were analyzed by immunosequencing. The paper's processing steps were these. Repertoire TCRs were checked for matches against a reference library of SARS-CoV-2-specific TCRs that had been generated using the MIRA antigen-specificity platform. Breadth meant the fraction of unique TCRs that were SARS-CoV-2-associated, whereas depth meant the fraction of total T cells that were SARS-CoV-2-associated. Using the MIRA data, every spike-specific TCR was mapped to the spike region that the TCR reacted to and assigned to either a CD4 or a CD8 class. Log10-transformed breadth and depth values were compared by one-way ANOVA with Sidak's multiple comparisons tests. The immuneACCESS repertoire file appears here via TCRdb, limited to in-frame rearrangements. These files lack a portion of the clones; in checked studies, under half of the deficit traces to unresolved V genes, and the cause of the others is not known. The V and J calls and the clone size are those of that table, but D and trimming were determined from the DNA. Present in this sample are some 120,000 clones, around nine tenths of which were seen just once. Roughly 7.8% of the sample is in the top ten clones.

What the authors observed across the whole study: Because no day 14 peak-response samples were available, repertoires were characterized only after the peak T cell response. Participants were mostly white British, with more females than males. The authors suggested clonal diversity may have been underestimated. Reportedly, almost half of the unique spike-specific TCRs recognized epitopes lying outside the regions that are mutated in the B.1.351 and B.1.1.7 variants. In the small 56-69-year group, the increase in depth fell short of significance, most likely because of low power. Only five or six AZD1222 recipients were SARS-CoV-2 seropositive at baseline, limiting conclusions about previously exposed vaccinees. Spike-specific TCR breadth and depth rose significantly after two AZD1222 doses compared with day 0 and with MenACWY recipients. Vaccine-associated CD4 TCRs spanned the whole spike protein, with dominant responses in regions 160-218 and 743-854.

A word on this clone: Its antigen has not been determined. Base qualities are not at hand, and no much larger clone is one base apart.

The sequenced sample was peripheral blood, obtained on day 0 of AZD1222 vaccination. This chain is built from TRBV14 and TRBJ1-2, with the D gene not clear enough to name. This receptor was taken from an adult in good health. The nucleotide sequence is TGTGCCAGCAGCCGAAACGACATCTACTATGGCTACACCTTC. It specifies CASSRNDIYYGYTF. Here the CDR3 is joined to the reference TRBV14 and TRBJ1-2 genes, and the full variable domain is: EAGVTQFPSHSVIEKGQTVTLRCDPISGHDNLYWYRRVMGKEIKFLLHFVKESKQDESGMPNNRFLAERTGGTYSTLKVQPAELEDSGVYFCASSRNDIYYGYTFGSGTRLTVV.